The 15 T cell receptor beta chains in this list originate from one sample, sequenced in a study of OX40 agonist ivuxolimab in advanced cancers. Sequenced by immunoSEQ multiplex PCR; TCRdb stores in-frame clones only, minus some. The sample records 45,000 to 65,000 clones, less than 90% being singletons. Sequences were derived from CD4+ or CD8+ T cells sorted from blood, sampled in a trial of the OX40 agonist ivuxolimab. The source is an adult with an advanced solid tumor such as melanoma, head and neck, liver or kidney cancer.

This clone rates as medium-sized (0.01 to 0.1%). This chain links TRBV11-2 with TRBJ1-1, with 7 nucleotides matching TRBD1. V was clipped by 5 bases and J by 5 bases; unmatched bases: 8. Germline V lookup: CDR1 SGHAT, CDR2 FQNNGV. This CDR3 has 14 residues. CDR3 protein: CASSKTGSKTEAFF. The CDR3 DNA follows: TGTGCCAGCAGCAAGACAGGGAGTAAGACTGAAGCTTTCTTT.

The V and J genes are TRBV6-5 and TRBJ1-1; no firm D call. Trimming pared 5 bases from V and 5 bases from J, leaving 12 bases between. Germline values: CDR1 MNHEY, CDR2 SVGAGI. The CDR3 sequence is 13 residues long. CDR3: CASSPDGGTEAFF. CDR3 sequence (DNA): TGTGCCAGCAGTCCTGATGGAGGGACTGAAGCTTTCTTT.

V usage is TRBV5-5 and J usage is TRBJ1-2; 7 bases line up with TRBD1. The CDR3 sequence is 14 residues long. Germline assignment: CDR1 SGHKS and CDR2 YYEKEE (reference sequence). The J segment lost 3 bases and the V segment lost 6 bases, leaving 8 bases of the junction unmatched. This CDR3 is CASNRDSDYYGYTF. The CDR3 DNA reads as TGTGCCAGCAACCGGGACAGCGATTACTATGGCTACACCTTC. Supplemented by reference TRBV5-5 and TRBJ1-2, the full variable domain reads DAGVTQSPTHLIKTRGQQVTLRCSPISGHKSVSWYQQVLGQGPQFIFQYYEKEERGRGNFPDRFSARQFPNYSSELNVNALLLGDSALYLCASNRDSDYYGYTFGSGTRLTVV.

This chain uses TRBV9 with TRBJ2-7; TRBD1 might be the D (5 bases). Germline V gene sequence: CDR1 SGDLS, CDR2 YYNGEE. This CDR3 comprises 15 residues. Trimming took off 4 bases at V and 2 bases at J, with 16 bases between the two ends. In nucleotides, the CDR3 is TGTGCCAGCAGCTTATTCTCAGGGCCCGCCTACGAGCAGTACTTC. As protein: CASSLFSGPAYEQYF.

The chain couples TRBV30 to TRBJ2-5, with a possible D match to TRBD2 (6 bases). The germline V gene encodes CDR1 GTSNPN and CDR2 SVGIG (reference sequence). V was shortened by 2 bases and J by 2 bases, with 9 bases between the two germline ends. This CDR3 has 13 residues. The CDR3 sequence: CAWSRDWQETQYF. The CDR3 DNA reads TGTGCCTGGAGTCGGGACTGGCAAGAGACCCAGTACTTC.

This chain links TRBV6-5 with TRBJ2-5, with D unresolved. The CDR3 sequence is 15 residues long. Germline V gene data show CDR1 as MNHEY and CDR2 as SVGAGI. V gave up 6 bases and J gave up 2 bases, with 16 bases separating them. CDR3 DNA: TGTGCCAGCAGGTACCTATCGGGTCTTCAAGAGACCCAGTACTTC. As protein: CASRYLSGLQETQYF.

The DNA for the CDR3 is TGCGCCAGCAGCCACGGGACACCAACTAATTCACCCCTCCACTTT. Translation: CASSHGTPTNSPLHF. The V call is TRBV4-1, the J call TRBJ1-6, with a tentative D call TRBD1 (6 bases). Trimming stripped 3 bases from V and 6 bases from J, with 12 bases between. CDR3 length: 15 amino acids. Germline loops: CDR1 MGHRA, CDR2 YSYEKL.

The chain is built from TRBV5-1 and TRBJ2-7; a weak D match, TRBD1 (6 bases). V dropped 4 bases and J dropped 6 bases, with 17 bases sitting between them. Germline assignment: CDR1 SGHRS and CDR2 YFSETQ. The CDR3 totals 14 residues. CDR3 nucleotides: TGCGCCAGCAGCGGGGATTACCAGGGGTTCGAGCAGTACTTC. Amino acid sequence: CASSGDYQGFEQYF.

About this clone: Other DNA sequences in this specimen translate into the identical CDR3. The gene calls are TRBV18 and TRBJ1-2; no firm D call. Trimming took 4 bases from V and 8 from J, leaving 11 bases between them. This CDR3 is 12 amino acids long. Germline CDR1 reads KGHSH; CDR2 reads LQKENI. Written as DNA, the CDR3 is TGTGCCAGCTCACTCGGGGAGGAAGGCTACACCTTC. Its protein is CASSLGEEGYTF.

The chain is built from TRBV5-4 and TRBJ1-1, with 8 bases matching TRBD1. CDR1 SGHNT and CDR2 YYREEE come from the germline V gene (reference sequence). Losses at the gene ends were 4 bases for V and 1 base for J; bases not matched to a gene: 15. The CDR3 runs 18 residues. This CDR3 is CASSDPTGVTGRNTEAFF. CDR3 coding DNA: TGTGCCAGCAGCGATCCGACAGGGGTTACCGGGCGGAACACTGAAGCTTTCTTT.

The rearrangement uses TRBV11-1 and TRBJ2-1; 8 bases are shared with TRBD2. The junction had 11 bases not matched to a gene; V was cut back by 9 bases and J by 7 bases. Germline V CDR1 and CDR2: SGHAT, FQDESV (reference sequence). The CDR3 is 14 amino acids. Written as DNA, the CDR3 is TGTGCCAGTGGGGCGGGGGGTAATAGAAATGAGCAGTTCTTC. Amino acid sequence: CASGAGGNRNEQFF.

The V gene is TRBV2, the J gene TRBJ2-7; D is possibly TRBD1 or TRBD2 (5 bases each). V shed 6 bases and J shed 4 bases, with 19 bases lying between them. Germline CDR1 reads SNHLY; CDR2 reads FYNNEI. This CDR3 has 15 residues. The CDR3 coding sequence is TGTGCCAGCAGCCCTAGACAGCGAACGGGATACGAGCAGTACTTC. Translating it yields CASSPRQRTGYEQYF.

The CDR3 coding sequence is TGCGCCAGCAGCCAAAGTTCATTAGGGGACTACGAGCAGTACTTC. It encodes CASSQSSLGDYEQYF. The chain uses TRBV4-1 and TRBJ2-7, with D tentatively TRBD1 (5 bases). The CDR3 length is 15 residues. Trimming cost V 2 bases and J 3 bases, with 14 bases left between them. Germline assignment: CDR1 MGHRA and CDR2 YSYEKL.

The chain employs TRBV4-1 and TRBJ2-1; 10 bases line up with TRBD1. CDR3 length equals 17 residues. V lost 4 bases and J lost 10; bases outside the gene matches: 16. CDR1 and CDR2 (germline): MGHRA, YSYEKL. This chain's CDR3 is CASSRSGQGSWNEEQFF. The CDR3 nucleotides are TGCGCCAGCAGCCGCTCGGGACAGGGGAGTTGGAATGAAGAGCAGTTCTTC.

About this clone itself: This sample includes further DNA sequences coding for the same CDR3. The DNA for the CDR3 is TGTGCCAGCAGCTCGACAGGGCCCTACGAGCAGTACTTC. Protein sequence: CASSSTGPYEQYF. The rearrangement joins TRBV7-9 to TRBJ2-7; 7 bases line up with TRBD1. Germline CDR1 SEHNR, CDR2 FQNEAQ (reference sequence). Germline trimming cut 4 bases from V and 2 bases from J; bases unmatched to any gene: 2. The CDR3 has 13 residues. The full variable domain, in which reference TRBV7-9 and TRBJ2-7 provide the parts outside the CDR3, is DTGVSQNPRHKITKRGQNVTFRCDPISEHNRLYWYRQTLGQGPEFLTYFQNEAQLEKSRLLSDRFSAERPKGSFSTLEIQRTEQGDSAMYLCASSSTGPYEQYFGPGTRLTVT.